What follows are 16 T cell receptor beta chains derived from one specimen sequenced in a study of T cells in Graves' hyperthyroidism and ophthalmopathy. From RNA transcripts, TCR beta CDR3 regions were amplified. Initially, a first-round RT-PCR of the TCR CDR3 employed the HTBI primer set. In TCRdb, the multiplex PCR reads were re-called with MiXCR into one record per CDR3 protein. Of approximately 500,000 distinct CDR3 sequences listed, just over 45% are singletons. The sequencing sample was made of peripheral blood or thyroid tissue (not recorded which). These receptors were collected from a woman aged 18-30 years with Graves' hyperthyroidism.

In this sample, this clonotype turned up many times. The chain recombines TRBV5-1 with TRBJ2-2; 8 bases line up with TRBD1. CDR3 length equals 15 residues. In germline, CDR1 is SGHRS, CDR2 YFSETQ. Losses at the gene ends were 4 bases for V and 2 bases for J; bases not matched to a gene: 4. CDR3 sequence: CASSLGQDNTGELFF. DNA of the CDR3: TGCGCCAGCAGCCTGGGACAGGACAACACCGGGGAGCTGTTTTTT.

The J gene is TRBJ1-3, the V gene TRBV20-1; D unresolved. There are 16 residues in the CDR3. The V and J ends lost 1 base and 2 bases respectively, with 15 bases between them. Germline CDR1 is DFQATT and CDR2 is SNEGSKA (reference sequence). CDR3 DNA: TGCAGTGCTAGAGGAGAGGCGGGCTTTCCTGGAAACACCATATATTTT. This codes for CSARGEAGFPGNTIYF.

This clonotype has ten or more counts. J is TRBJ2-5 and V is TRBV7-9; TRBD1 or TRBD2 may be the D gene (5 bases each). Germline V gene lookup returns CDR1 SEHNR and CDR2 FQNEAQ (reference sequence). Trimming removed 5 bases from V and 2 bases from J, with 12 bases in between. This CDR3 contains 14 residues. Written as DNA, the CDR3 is TGTGCCAGCAGCCCGGGGACGGCACAAGAGACCCAGTACTTC. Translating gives CASSPGTAQETQYF.

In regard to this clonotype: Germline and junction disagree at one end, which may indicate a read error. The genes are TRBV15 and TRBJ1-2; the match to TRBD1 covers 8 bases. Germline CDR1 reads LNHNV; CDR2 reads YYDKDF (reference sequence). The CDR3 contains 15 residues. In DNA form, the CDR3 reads TGTGCCACCAGCAGAGATCGGGGACAGGACTACGGCTACACCTTC. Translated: CATSRDRGQDYGYTF.

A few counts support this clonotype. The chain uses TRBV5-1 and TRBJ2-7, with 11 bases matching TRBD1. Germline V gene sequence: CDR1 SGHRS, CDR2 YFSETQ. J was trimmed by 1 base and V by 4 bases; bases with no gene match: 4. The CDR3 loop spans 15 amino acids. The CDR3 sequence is CASSAGTGGSYEQYF. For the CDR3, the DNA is TGCGCCAGCAGCGCAGGGACAGGGGGGTCCTACGAGCAGTACTTC.

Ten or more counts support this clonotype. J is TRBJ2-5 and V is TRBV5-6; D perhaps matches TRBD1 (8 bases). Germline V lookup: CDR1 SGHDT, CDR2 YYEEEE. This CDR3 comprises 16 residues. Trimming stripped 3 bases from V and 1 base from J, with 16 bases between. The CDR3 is CASSSPTGEGQETQYF. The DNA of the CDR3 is TGTGCCAGCAGCTCACCGACAGGGGAGGGCCAAGAGACCCAGTACTTC.

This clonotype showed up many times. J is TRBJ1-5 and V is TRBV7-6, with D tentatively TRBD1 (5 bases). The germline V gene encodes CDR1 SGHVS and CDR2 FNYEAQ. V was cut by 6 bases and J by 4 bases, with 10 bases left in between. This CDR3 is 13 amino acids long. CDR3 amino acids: CASSPGGNQPQHF. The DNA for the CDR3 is TGTGCCAGCAGTCCGGGGGGAAATCAGCCCCAGCATTTT.

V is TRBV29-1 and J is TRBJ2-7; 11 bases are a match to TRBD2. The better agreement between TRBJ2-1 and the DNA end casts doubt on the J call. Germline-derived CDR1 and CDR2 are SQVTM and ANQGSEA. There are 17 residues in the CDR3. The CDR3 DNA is TGCAGCGTTGAGAAGCTGCTAGCGGGAGGTTCCTACAATGAGCAGTTCTTC. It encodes CSVEKLLAGGSYNEQFF.

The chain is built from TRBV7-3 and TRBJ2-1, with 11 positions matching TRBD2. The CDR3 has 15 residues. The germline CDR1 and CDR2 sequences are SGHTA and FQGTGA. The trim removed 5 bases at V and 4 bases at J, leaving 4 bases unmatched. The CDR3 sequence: CASSLLAGAYNEQFF. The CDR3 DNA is TGTGCCAGCAGCCTACTAGCGGGAGCGTACAATGAGCAGTTCTTC.

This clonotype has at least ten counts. In DNA form, the CDR3 reads TGTGCCAGCAGCCCGCAGCGGGAGGGCCTGTACGAGCAGTACTTC. Its protein is CASSPQREGLYEQYF. The chain is built from TRBV9 and TRBJ2-7; 10 nucleotides line up with TRBD2. The CDR3 consists of 15 residues. The ends lost 4 bases at V and 4 bases at J; junction bases unmatched: 8. The germline CDR1 and CDR2 sequences are SGDLS and YYNGEE.

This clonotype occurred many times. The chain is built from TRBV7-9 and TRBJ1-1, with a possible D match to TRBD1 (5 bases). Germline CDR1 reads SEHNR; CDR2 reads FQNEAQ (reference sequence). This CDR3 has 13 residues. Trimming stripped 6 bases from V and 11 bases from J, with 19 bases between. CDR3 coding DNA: TGTGCCAGCAGGGGGGATTCAGTGAATGATGCTTTCTTT. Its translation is CASRGDSVNDAFF.

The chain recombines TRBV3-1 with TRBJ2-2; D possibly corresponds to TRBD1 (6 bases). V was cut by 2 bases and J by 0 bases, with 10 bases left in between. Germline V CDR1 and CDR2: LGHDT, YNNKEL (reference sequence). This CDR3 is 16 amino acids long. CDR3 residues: CASSQIGGANTGELFF. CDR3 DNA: TGTGCCAGCAGCCAAATTGGGGGCGCGAACACCGGGGAGCTGTTTTTT.

CDR3 residues: CASSGRLAASTDTQYF. CDR3 nucleotides: TGTGCCAGCAGTGGCCGCCTAGCGGCTAGCACAGATACGCAGTATTTT. The genes are TRBV2 and TRBJ2-3, with 7 bases that match TRBD2. CDR1 and CDR2 from the germline V gene are SNHLY and FYNNEI. V gave up 4 bases and J gave up 0 bases; unmatched junction bases: 7. CDR3 size: 16 residues.

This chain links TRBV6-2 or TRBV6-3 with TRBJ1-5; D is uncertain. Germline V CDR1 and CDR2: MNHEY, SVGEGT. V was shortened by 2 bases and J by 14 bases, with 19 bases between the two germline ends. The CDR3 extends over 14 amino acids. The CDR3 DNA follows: TGTGCCAGCAGTTACACGATAGCGGGCTCCTACGAGCATTTT. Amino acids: CASSYTIAGSYEHF.

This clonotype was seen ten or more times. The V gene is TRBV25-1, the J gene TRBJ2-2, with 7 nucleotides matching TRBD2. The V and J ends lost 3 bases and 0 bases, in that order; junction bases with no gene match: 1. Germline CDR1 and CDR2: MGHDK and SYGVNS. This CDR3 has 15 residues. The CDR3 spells CASSETSPNTGELFF. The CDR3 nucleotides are TGTGCCAGCAGTGAGACTAGCCCGAACACCGGGGAGCTGTTTTTT.

The CDR3: CASLVYRAHEQYF. The CDR3 region has the DNA TGTGCCAGCTTAGTTTACAGGGCCCACGAGCAGTACTTC. The rearrangement links TRBV25-1 to TRBJ2-7; D may be TRBD1 (6 bases). The V and J ends lost 8 bases and 5 bases respectively, with 16 bases between them. The CDR3 loop spans 13 amino acids. Looked up from germline, CDR1 is MGHDK and CDR2 is SYGVNS.